Each of the 17 T cell receptor beta chains below was sequenced from the same sample in a study of CD8 T cells in ankylosing spondylitis. One entry per CDR3 protein, called by TCRdb with MiXCR from the 5' RACE reads. The sample has about 150,000 distinct CDR3 sequences, under 45% seen once; the top ten hold approximately 16%. The sequencing input was synovial fluid, either unsorted or a sorted T cell fraction (not recorded which). The receptors here all came from a male donor with ankylosing spondylitis.

A few counts support this clonotype. CDR3 amino acids: CASSLSVREFHEQFF. The CDR3 nucleotides are TGTGCCAGCAGTTTGAGTGTGAGAGAATTCCATGAGCAGTTCTTC. This chain joins TRBV28 and TRBJ2-1; D not certain. The CDR3 contains 15 residues. The germline V and J ends were trimmed by 3 bases and 8 bases, with 17 bases remaining between them. From germline, CDR1 is MDHEN and CDR2 SYDVKM. Together with reference TRBV28 and TRBJ2-1, the CDR3 gives the full variable domain: DVKVTQSSRYLVKRTGEKVFLECVQDMDHENMFWYRQDPGLGLRLIYFSYDVKMKEKGDIPEGYSVSREKKERFSLILESASTNQTSMYLCASSLSVREFHEQFFGPGTRLTVL.

The chain couples TRBV4-1 to TRBJ2-2; the D gene is possibly TRBD1 (6 bases). The V end was cut by 0 bases, the J end by 5 bases, with 10 bases between. The CDR3 is 15 amino acids. The V gene's germline CDR1 is MGHRA and CDR2 YSYEKL. In nucleotides, the CDR3 is TGCGCCAGCAGCCAAGATCAGGGGTTTACCGGGGAGCTGTTTTTT. Encoded protein: CASSQDQGFTGELFF.

CDR3 protein: CASSFRGPSYNSPLHF. Here the CDR3 DNA reads TGTGCCAGCAGTTTCCGGGGCCCGAGCTATAATTCACCCCTCCACTTT. The chain links TRBV28 to TRBJ1-6, with D possibly being TRBD1 (5 bases). Trimming took 3 bases from V and 3 from J, leaving 12 bases between them. Per the germline V gene, CDR1 is MDHEN and CDR2 is SYDVKM. CDR3 size: 16 residues.

This chain connects TRBV5-1 to TRBJ2-2, with 8 positions matching TRBD2. Germline CDR1 reads SGHRS; CDR2 reads YFSETQ. Trimming cost V 2 bases and J 1 base; bases outside gene matches: 10. The CDR3 totals 18 residues. The CDR3 reads CASSFRGVSGKNTGELFF. The CDR3 DNA is TGCGCCAGCAGCTTTCGGGGAGTTAGCGGGAAGAACACCGGGGAGCTGTTTTTT. Drawing the rest from reference TRBV5-1 and TRBJ2-2, the complete variable domain is KAGVTQTPRYLIKTRGQQVTLSCSPISGHRSVSWYQQTPGQGLQFLFEYFSETQRNKGNFPGRFSGRQFSNSRSEMNVSTLELGDSALYLCASSFRGVSGKNTGELFFGEGSRLTVL.

This chain connects TRBV9 to TRBJ1-1; the D is unclear. V was clipped by 9 bases and J by 7 bases, with 10 bases between them. Per the germline V gene, CDR1 is SGDLS and CDR2 is YYNGEE. The CDR3 totals 10 residues. The CDR3 region has the DNA TGTGCCATCCCTCAACGTGAAGCTTTCTTT. Amino acid sequence: CAIPQREAFF.

The chain combines TRBV28 with TRBJ1-4; D unclear. V lost 6 bases to trimming and J lost 8 bases, with 19 bases between them. The V gene's germline CDR1 is MDHEN and CDR2 SYDVKM. The CDR3 loop spans 15 amino acids. CDR3 bases: TGTGCCAGCAGCCCCCTAACGGGGTTGAGGGAAAAACTGTTTTTT. This encodes CASSPLTGLREKLFF.

The chain carries TRBV6-5 and TRBJ1-3; D ambiguous. The CDR3 length is 12 residues. CDR1 MNHEY and CDR2 SVGAGI come from the germline V gene. V shed 8 bases and J shed 0 bases, with 5 bases lying between them. This chain's CDR3 is CASGFSGNTIYF. CDR3 coding DNA: TGTGCCAGCGGGTTCTCTGGAAACACCATATATTTT.

The V gene is TRBV12-5, the J gene TRBJ1-2; D is perhaps TRBD1 (5 bases). There are 15 residues in the CDR3. Trimming removed 8 bases from V and 0 bases from J, with 16 bases in between. CDR1 LGHNT and CDR2 FRNRAP come from the germline V gene. The CDR3 region has the DNA TGTGCTAGTCACCCCGGGGCAGGACCTAACTATGGCTACACCTTC. Protein sequence: CASHPGAGPNYGYTF.

This sequence joins TRBV27 and TRBJ1-5; D gene uncertain. This CDR3 has 9 residues. CDR1 is MNHEY, CDR2 SMNVEV, per germline (reference sequence). The V end was cut by 7 bases, the J end by 10 bases, with 5 bases between. As DNA, the CDR3 is TGTGCCAGCACTAAACCCCAGCATTTT. Amino acids: CASTKPQHF.

This clonotype has more than one count but fewer than ten. The genes are TRBV10-3 and TRBJ2-2, with 12 bases fitting TRBD1. V shed 6 bases and J 7 bases; nucleotides not matched to a gene: 6. The CDR3 sequence is 15 residues long. The germline V gene has CDR1 ENHRY and CDR2 SYGVKD. CDR3 residues: CAIRSRDRGHGELFF. The CDR3 DNA reads TGTGCCATCAGGAGTAGGGACAGGGGGCACGGGGAGCTGTTTTTT.

This clonotype was seen a handful of times. The chain employs TRBV5-1 and TRBJ2-5; D is undetermined. Trimming left V 4 bases short and J 1 base short, with 8 bases between. Germline CDR1 and CDR2: SGHRS and YFSETQ. This CDR3 has 13 amino acids. CDR3 DNA sequence: TGCGCCAGCAGCACGGGTCCCCAAGAGACCCAGTACTTC. It is translated as CASSTGPQETQYF. The full variable domain, completed using reference TRBV5-1 and TRBJ2-5, is KAGVTQTPRYLIKTRGQQVTLSCSPISGHRSVSWYQQTPGQGLQFLFEYFSETQRNKGNFPGRFSGRQFSNSRSEMNVSTLELGDSALYLCASSTGPQETQYFGPGTRLLVL.

The chain recombines TRBV4-1 with TRBJ2-2; 15 bases map to TRBD2. J was trimmed by 1 base and V by 9 bases; bases with no gene match: 9. The germline V gene encodes CDR1 MGHRA and CDR2 YSYEKL. This CDR3 spans 18 amino acids. As DNA, the CDR3 is TGCGCCAGTCTACCGGGACTAGCGGGGGGTAGGAACACCGGGGAGCTGTTTTTT. This sequence encodes CASLPGLAGGRNTGELFF.

This chain's CDR3 is CASSKVEASGRGGELFF. The CDR3 DNA reads TGTGCCAGCAGCAAAGTTGAGGCTAGCGGGAGGGGCGGGGAGCTGTTTTTT. V is TRBV21-1 and J is TRBJ2-2; TRBD2, the table's D call, was not compared with the DNA. TRBV21-1 constitutes a pseudogene. This CDR3 comprises 17 residues.

This clonotype was counted a single time. The chain couples TRBV9 to TRBJ2-1, with no clear D. V shed 0 bases and J shed 0 bases, with 13 bases lying between them. The germline V gene has CDR1 SGDLS and CDR2 YYNGEE. This CDR3 is 17 amino acids long. The CDR3 is CASSVARLPSSYNEQFF. Here the CDR3 DNA reads TGTGCCAGCAGCGTAGCTAGGCTTCCAAGCTCCTACAATGAGCAGTTCTTC.

The genes are TRBV10-3 and TRBJ2-7, with TRBD1 matching 11 bases. V shed 2 bases and J 7 bases; nucleotides not matched to a gene: 4. Germline values: CDR1 ENHRY, CDR2 SYGVKD. This CDR3 spans 14 amino acids. For the CDR3, the DNA is TGTGCCATCAGTGAGCCGGACAGGGGGCGTGAGCAGTACTTC. It specifies CAISEPDRGREQYF.

The sample holds a few counts of this clonotype. The chain joins TRBV4-1 to TRBJ1-2; D remains unclear. The germline gives CDR1 MGHRA, CDR2 YSYEKL. The germline V and J ends were trimmed by 0 bases and 3 bases, with 8 bases remaining between them. CDR3 size: 14 residues. CDR3 protein: CASSQDWADYGYTF. The CDR3 DNA follows: TGCGCCAGCAGCCAAGATTGGGCAGACTATGGCTACACCTTC.

This clonotype was found once. The CDR3 sequence is CSARVEMAGRTYQDTQYF. The DNA of the CDR3 is TGCAGTGCTAGAGTAGAGATGGCGGGGAGGACGTATCAGGATACGCAGTATTTT. The chain has TRBV20-1 and TRBJ2-3, with D tentatively TRBD2 (6 bases). This CDR3 has 18 residues. Germline V gene data show CDR1 as DFQATT and CDR2 as SNEGSKA (reference sequence). The V gene lost 1 base and the J gene lost 6 bases, with 26 bases spanning the gap.